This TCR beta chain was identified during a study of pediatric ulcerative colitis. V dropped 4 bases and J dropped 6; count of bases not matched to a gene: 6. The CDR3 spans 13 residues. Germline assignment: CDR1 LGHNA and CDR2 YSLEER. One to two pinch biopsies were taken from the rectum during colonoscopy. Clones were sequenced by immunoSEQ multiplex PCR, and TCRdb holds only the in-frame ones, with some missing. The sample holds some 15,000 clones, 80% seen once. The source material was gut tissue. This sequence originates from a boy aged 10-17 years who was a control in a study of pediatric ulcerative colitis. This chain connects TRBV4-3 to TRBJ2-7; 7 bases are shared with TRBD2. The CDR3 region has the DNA TGCGCCAGCAGCCTGTCTTGGGGGGGCGAGCAGTACTTC. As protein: CASSLSWGGEQYF.